This TCR beta chain was profiled in a study of shared clonotypes between healthy human individuals. Study results and caveats: Larger estimated richness was generally recorded for naive subsets relative to memory subsets.

Assay used: immunoSEQ multiplex PCR; TCRdb lists only in-frame clones, some missing. The table lists 2,500,000 or so clones, 85% to 95% of them singletons. As to this clone: Its antigen is as yet unknown.

The length of the CDR3 is 17 residues. Trimming cost V 1 base and J 5 bases; bases outside gene matches: 13. CDR1 and CDR2 from the germline V gene are KGHSH and LQKENI. Sequenced sample: naive CD4+ T cells sorted from blood. Indicated subset: CD45RA+ positively selected. The receptor was derived from a young man in good health. The chain uses TRBV18 and TRBJ2-7, with 8 bases matching TRBD2. As DNA, the CDR3 is TGTGCCAGCTCACCACTACGAGCCGGGAGGGCCATCAACGAGCAGTACTTC. This gives the protein CASSPLRAGRAINEQYF. Variable domain in full (rest from reference TRBV18 and TRBJ2-7): NAGVMQNPRHLVRRRGQEARLRCSPMKGHSHVYWYRQLPEEGLKFMVYLQKENIIDESGMPKERFSAEFPKEGPSILRIQQVVRGDSAAYFCASSPLRAGRAINEQYFGPGTRLTVT.